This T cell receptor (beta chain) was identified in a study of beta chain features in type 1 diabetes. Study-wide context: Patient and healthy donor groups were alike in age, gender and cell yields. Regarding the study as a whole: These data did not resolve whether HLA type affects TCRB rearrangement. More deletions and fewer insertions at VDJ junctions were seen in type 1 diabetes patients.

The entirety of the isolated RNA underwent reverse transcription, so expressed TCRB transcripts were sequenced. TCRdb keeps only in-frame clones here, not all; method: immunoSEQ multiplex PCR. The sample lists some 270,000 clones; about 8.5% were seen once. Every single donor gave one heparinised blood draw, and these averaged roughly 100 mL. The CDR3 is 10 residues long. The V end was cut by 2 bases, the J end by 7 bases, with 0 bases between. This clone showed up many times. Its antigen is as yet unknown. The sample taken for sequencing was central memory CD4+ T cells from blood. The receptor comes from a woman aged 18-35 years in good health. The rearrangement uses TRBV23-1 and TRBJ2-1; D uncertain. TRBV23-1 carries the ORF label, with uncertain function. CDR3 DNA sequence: TGCGCCAGCAGTCAAAATGAGCAGTTCTTC. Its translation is CASSQNEQFF.